The rows below give T cell receptor beta chains drawn from one sample of a study of cytomegalovirus exposure and HLA in healthy donors. Using immunoSEQ multiplex PCR, the repertoire was profiled, and TCRdb retains in-frame clones only, with some absent. The table lists roughly 63,000 clones, around 90% of them singletons. Sequencing input: PBMCs. The receptors were sampled from a young woman in good health and CMV-seronegative. CDR3s include the opening cysteine and the closing phenylalanine or tryptophan. D genes are given only for firm matches. Size values are once, few and many counts, or a class for expanded clones, and some rows have none.

>.|TRBJ2-3|TRBV7-8|TRBD2
TGTGCCAGCAGCTTAGTTGTCGTGACTAGCGGGATTAGAAGGAAAGATACGCAGTATTTT
CASSLVVVTSGIRRKDTQYF
>.|TRBJ1-2|TRBV5-1|.
TGCGCCAGCAGCTTGGCAGGGCTCAACTATGGCTACACCTTC
CASSLAGLNYGYTF
>once|TRBJ2-7|TRBV4-1|TRBD2
TGCGCCAGCAGCCAAGGACTAGCGGAATACGAGCAGTACTTC
CASSQGLAEYEQYF
>.|TRBJ1-1|TRBV5-1|TRBD1
TGCGCCAGCAGCTTGGCGTCAGGGGGTTTCACTGAAGCTTTCTTT
CASSLASGGFTEAFF
>.|TRBJ1-2|TRBV5-1|.
TGCGCCAGCAGCGCACAGGGAGAGTATGGCTACACCTTC
CASSAQGEYGYTF
>.|TRBJ1-4|TRBV28|.
TGTGCCAGCAGTACAATTGGGCTTAATGAAAAACTGGGTAGACTGTTTTTT
CASSTIGLNEKLGRLFF
>.|TRBJ2-7|TRBV6-8|.
TGTGCCAGCAGTCACACCTACGAGCAGTACTTC
CASSHTYEQYF
>.|TRBJ1-1|TRBV29-1|.
TGCAGCGTAGCAAATAGCCGTGCTTTCTTT
CSVANSRAFF
>.|TRBJ1-4|TRBV19|TRBD1
TGTGCCAGTAGGGGAAACAGGGGGGAAAATGAAAAACTGTTTTTT
CASRGNRGENEKLFF
>.|TRBJ1-2|TRBV6-5|.
TGTGCCAGCAGTTACCCAGGGGCTGGAGGCTACACCTTC
CASSYPGAGGYTF
>.|TRBJ2-5|TRBV7-8|.
TGTGCCAGCAGCCCCCAGGAGGGGTTGGAGACCCAGTACTTC
CASSPQEGLETQYF
>.|TRBJ2-7|TRBV10-2|TRBD2
TGCGCCAGCAGAGGGACTAGTGTTGGCGAGCAGTACTTC
CASRGTSVGEQYF
>.|TRBJ1-2|TRBV9|.
TGTGCCAGCAGCGTAGCTCTAGGGGGTCACGGCTATGGCTACACCTTC
CASSVALGGHGYGYTF
>.|TRBJ2-1|TRBV5-6|TRBD1
TGTGCCAGCAGTTGGGGTGGGTCAGGGGGTGTGAGGGAGCAGTTCTTC
CASSWGGSGGVREQFF
>.|TRBJ2-3|TRBV6-6|TRBD2
TGTGCCAGCAGTCTCGGACTAGTGGGAATTACAGATACGCAGTATTTT
CASSLGLVGITDTQYF
>.|TRBJ2-1|TRBV2|.
TGTGCCAGCAGGACGCGGAGGGTCCGGTACAATGAGCAGTTCTTC
CASRTRRVRYNEQFF
>.|TRBJ1-5|TRBV15|.
TGTGCCACCAGCAGAGTAGGCGGGGGATCCGGTCAGCCCCAGCATTTT
CATSRVGGGSGQPQHF
>.|TRBJ2-1|TRBV28|TRBD2
TGTGCCAGCAAAAGGCGGGAGGGCCGTAATGAGCAGTTCTTC
CASKRREGRNEQFF
>.|TRBJ1-2|TRBV18|TRBD1
TGTGCCAGCTCACCCGACAGGGAAGCTGGCTACACCTTC
CASSPDREAGYTF
>.|TRBJ2-2|TRBV15|TRBD1
TGTGCCACCAGCAGAGTGACCAATTCAGGACAGGGGGCGAACACCGGGGAGCTGTTTTTT
CATSRVTNSGQGANTGELFF
>.|TRBJ1-5|TRBV18|TRBD1
TGTGCCAGCGCCACAGGGGACGGCAATCAGCCCCAGCATTTT
CASATGDGNQPQHF
>.|TRBJ1-6|TRBV5-1|TRBD1
TGCGCCAGCAGCAACGCAGGGGGACATAATTCACCCCTCCACTTT
CASSNAGGHNSPLHF
>.|TRBJ1-3|TRBV7-2|.
TGTGCCAGCAGCGGGGCAGGGGCAGCTGGAAACACCATATATTTT
CASSGAGAAGNTIYF
>.|TRBJ2-7|TRBV5-5|TRBD2
TGTGCCAGCAGCGCATCCGTTACTAGCGGCAGGAGGTACGAGCAGTACTTC
CASSASVTSGRRYEQYF